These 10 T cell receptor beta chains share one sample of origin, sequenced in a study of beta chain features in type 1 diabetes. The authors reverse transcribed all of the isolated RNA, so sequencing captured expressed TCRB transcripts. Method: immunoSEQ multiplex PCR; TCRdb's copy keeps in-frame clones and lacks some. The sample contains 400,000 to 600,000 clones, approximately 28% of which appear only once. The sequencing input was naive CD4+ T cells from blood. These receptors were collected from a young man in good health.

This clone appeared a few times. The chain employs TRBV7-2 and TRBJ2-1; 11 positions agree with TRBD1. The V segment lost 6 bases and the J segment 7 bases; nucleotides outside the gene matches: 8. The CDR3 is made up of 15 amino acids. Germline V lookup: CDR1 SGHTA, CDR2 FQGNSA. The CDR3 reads CASSPDRGRDNEQFF. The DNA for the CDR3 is TGTGCCAGCAGTCCGGACAGGGGGCGCGATAATGAGCAGTTCTTC.

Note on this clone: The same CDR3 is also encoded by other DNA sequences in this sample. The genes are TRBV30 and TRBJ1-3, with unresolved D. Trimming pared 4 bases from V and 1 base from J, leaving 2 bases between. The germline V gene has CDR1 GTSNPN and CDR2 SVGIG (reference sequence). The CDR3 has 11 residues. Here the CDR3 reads CAWTSGNTIYF. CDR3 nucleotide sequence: TGTGCCTGGACTTCTGGAAACACCATATATTTT.

CDR3 amino acids: CASSLWESTDTQYF. The CDR3 DNA follows: TGTGCCAGCAGCTTATGGGAGAGCACAGATACGCAGTATTTT. The gene calls are TRBV7-8 and TRBJ2-3; D is possibly TRBD2 (5 bases). V lost 2 bases to trimming and J lost 0 bases, with 6 bases between them. This CDR3 contains 14 residues. The germline gives CDR1 SGHVS, CDR2 FQNEAQ.

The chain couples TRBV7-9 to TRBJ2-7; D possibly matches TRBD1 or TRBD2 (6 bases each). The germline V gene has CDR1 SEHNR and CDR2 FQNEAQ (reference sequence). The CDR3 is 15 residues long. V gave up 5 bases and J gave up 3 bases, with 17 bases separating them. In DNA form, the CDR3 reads TGTGCCAGCAGCCCGGAGGGACACGACTACTACGAGCAGTACTTC. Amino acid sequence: CASSPEGHDYYEQYF. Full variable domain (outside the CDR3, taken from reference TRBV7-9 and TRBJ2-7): DTGVSQNPRHKITKRGQNVTFRCDPISEHNRLYWYRQTLGQGPEFLTYFQNEAQLEKSRLLSDRFSAERPKGSFSTLEIQRTEQGDSAMYLCASSPEGHDYYEQYFGPGTRLTVT.

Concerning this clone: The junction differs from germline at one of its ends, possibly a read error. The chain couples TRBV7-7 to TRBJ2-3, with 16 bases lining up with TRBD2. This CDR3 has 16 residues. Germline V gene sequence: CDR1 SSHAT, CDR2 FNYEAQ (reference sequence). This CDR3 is CASSPGLAGGTDTQYF. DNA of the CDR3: TGTGCTAGCAGCCCGGGACTAGCGGGAGGGACAGATACGCAGTATTTT.

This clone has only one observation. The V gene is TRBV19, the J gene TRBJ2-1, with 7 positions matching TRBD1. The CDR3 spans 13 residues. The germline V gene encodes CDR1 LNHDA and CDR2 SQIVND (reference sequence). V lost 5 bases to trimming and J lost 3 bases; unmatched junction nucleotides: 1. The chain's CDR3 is CASSQGVYNEQFF. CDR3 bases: TGTGCCAGTAGTCAGGGGGTCTACAATGAGCAGTTCTTC.

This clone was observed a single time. The chain's CDR3 is CASSQDRLAGVPSYNEQFF. DNA of the CDR3: TGCGCCAGCAGCCAAGATCGACTAGCGGGAGTCCCATCCTACAATGAGCAGTTCTTC. The rearrangement links TRBV4-1 to TRBJ2-1, with 12 bases matching TRBD2. Germline-derived CDR1 and CDR2 are MGHRA and YSYEKL. V was pared by 0 bases and J by 1 base, with 7 bases of the junction left unmatched. This CDR3 contains 19 residues.

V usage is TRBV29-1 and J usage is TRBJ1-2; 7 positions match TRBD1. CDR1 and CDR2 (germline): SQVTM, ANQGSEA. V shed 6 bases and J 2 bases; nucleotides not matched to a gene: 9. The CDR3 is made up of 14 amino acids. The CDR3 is CSVAPGTENYGYTF. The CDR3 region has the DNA TGCAGCGTAGCTCCCGGGACAGAAAACTATGGCTACACCTTC.

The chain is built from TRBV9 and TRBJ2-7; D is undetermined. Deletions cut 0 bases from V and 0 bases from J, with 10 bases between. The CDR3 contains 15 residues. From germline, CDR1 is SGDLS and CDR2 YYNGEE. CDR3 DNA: TGTGCCAGCAGCGTAGACAGTAGCCTCTCCTACGAGCAGTACTTC. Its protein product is CASSVDSSLSYEQYF. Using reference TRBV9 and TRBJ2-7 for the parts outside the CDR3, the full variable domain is DSGVTQTPKHLITATGQRVTLRCSPRSGDLSVYWYQQSLDQGLQFLIQYYNGEERAKGNILERFSAQQFPDLHSELNLSSLELGDSALYFCASSVDSSLSYEQYFGPGTRLTVT.

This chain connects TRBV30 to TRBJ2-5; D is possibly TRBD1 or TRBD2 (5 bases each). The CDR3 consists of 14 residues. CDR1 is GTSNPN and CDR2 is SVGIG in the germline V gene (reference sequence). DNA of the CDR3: TGTGCTCTTAAAGGGACCTCGTACCAAGAGACCCAGTACTTC. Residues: CALKGTSYQETQYF.